Sequencing of this TCR beta chain was carried out in a study of spatial heterogeneity in lung cancer. Looking at the study overall: Detected sequences consistently included more beta-chain ones than alpha-chain ones.

Study-wide points: Counts of expanded alpha and beta TCRs within tumors tracked the tumor nonsynonymous mutation count. As ubiquitous and regional nonsynonymous mutations varied, counts of ubiquitous and regional expanded TCRs tracked them, respectively.

The sample holds many counts of this clonotype. Its specificity is unknown. TCRdb re-analysed the 5' RACE reads in MiXCR, keeping a single row per CDR3 protein. The sample shows more than 25,000 distinct CDR3 sequences, approximately 6.5% of them seen only once. Time point: sample taken at primary tumor resection. V dropped 4 bases and J dropped 3; count of bases not matched to a gene: 3. Germline values: CDR1 SGHTA, CDR2 FQGNSA. The CDR3 runs 14 residues. The gene calls are TRBV7-2 and TRBJ1-1; TRBD1 matches 9 bases. The source of this sequence is a male donor with early-stage non-small cell lung cancer. The material was lung tumor tissue, obtained at surgery. CDR3 sequence (DNA): TGTGCCAGCAGCTGGGACAGGGCCTACACTGAAGCTTTCTTT. Translated, it gives CASSWDRAYTEAFF.